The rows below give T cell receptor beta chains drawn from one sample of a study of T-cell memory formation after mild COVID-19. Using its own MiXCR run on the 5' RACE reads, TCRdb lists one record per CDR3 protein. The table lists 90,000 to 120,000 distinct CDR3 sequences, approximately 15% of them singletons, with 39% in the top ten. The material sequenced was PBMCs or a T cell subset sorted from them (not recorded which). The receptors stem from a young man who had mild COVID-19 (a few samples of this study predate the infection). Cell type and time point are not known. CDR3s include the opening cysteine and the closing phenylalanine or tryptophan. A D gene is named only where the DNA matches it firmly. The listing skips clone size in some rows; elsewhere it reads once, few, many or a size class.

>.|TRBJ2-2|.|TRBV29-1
TGCAGCGCTAAGGACCTCTACACCGGGGAGCTGTTTTTT
CSAKDLYTGELFF
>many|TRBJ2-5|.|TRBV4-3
TGCGCCAGCAGCCACACTACACAGGGGAGGAAGACCCAGTACTTC
CASSHTTQGRKTQYF
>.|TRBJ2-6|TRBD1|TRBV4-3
TGCGCCAGCAGCCAAGCGACCGGGACAGGAGCCTTCTCTGGGGCCAACGTCCTGACTTTC
CASSQATGTGAFSGANVLTF
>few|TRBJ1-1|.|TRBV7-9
TGTGCCAGCAGCTTAGTAGCTCTCATGGCCACTGAAGCTTTCTTT
CASSLVALMATEAFF
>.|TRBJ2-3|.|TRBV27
TGTGCCAGCAGCACAGGGACTAGCACAGATACGCAGTATTTT
CASSTGTSTDTQYF
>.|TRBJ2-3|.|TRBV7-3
TGTTCCAGCAGCTTATTCGTTGCGGAGGGGGCGACAGATACGCAGTATTTT
CSSSLFVAEGATDTQYF
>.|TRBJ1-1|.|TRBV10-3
TGTGCCATCAGTGACTCCGGAGCCGAAGCTTTCTTT
CAISDSGAEAFF
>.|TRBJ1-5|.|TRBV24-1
TGTGCCACCCCTCAGGGTGACTATAGCAATCAGCCCCAGCATTTT
CATPQGDYSNQPQHF
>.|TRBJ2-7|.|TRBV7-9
TGTGCCAGCAGCCTCCTCCCCCTAGAGCAGTACTTC
CASSLLPLEQYF
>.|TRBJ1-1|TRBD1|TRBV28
TGTGCCAGCAGTTCACCCGAACCCAGGGGGCTGGACACTGAAGCTTTCTTT
CASSSPEPRGLDTEAFF
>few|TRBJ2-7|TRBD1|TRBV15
TGTGCCACCAGCCCTCGGGACAGTTCCTACGAGCAGTACTTC
CATSPRDSSYEQYF
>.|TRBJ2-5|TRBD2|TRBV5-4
TGTGCCAGCAGCTTGGCCGAACTAGCGGGGGGGCCGGGGCAAGAGACCCAGTACTTC
CASSLAELAGGPGQETQYF
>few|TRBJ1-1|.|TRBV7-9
TGTGCCAGCAGCTTATGGACTCAAAACACTGAAGCTTTCTTT
CASSLWTQNTEAFF
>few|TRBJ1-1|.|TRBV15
TGTGCCACCAGCGAAGGAGTGGTCACTGAAGCTTTCTTT
CATSEGVVTEAFF
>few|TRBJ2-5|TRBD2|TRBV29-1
TGCAGCGTTGAAATCGCGGGGCGGGGGGAGACCCAGTACTTC
CSVEIAGRGETQYF
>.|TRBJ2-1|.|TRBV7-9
TGTGCCAGCAGCCCGCCACGCAGGGTTTCCTACAATGAGCAGTTCTTC
CASSPPRRVSYNEQFF
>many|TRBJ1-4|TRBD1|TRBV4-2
TGTGCCAGCAGCCAAGGGACAGGGGGGAATGAAAAACTGTTTTTT
CASSQGTGGNEKLFF
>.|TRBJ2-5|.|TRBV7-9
TGTGCCAGCAGCTCCCCCGGGGTGGGAGAACAAGAGACCAAGTACTTC
CASSSPGVGEQETKYF
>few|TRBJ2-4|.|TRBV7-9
TGTGCCAGCAGCTCCGCAAGGGACATTCAGTACTTC
CASSSARDIQYF
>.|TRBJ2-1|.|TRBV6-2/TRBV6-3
TGTGCCAGCAGGCGGCTGGGCTTGGAGCAGTTCTTC
CASRRLGLEQFF
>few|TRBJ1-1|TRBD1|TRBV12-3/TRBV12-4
TGTGCCAGCAGTCTAGGGGGACAGGGCCCGGAGAGCCCGCCGGCTGAAGCTTTCTTT
CASSLGGQGPESPPAEAFF
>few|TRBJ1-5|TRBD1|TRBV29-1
TGCAGCGTGGCGACAGGGCTTTCACAGCCCCAGCATTTT
CSVATGLSQPQHF
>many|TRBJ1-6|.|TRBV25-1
TGTGCCAGCAGTGGAGCGGGCAGGGCAAATTCACCCCTCCACTTT
CASSGAGRANSPLHF
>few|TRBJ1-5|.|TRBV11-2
TGTGCCAGCAGCTTAGAAGCCTCTCAGCCCCAGCATTTT
CASSLEASQPQHF
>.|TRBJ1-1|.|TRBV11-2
TGTGCCAGCAGCTTAGGGGGGACCCAAGCTTTCTTT
CASSLGGTQAFF
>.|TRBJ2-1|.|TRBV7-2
TGTGCCAGCAGCTTCCCCGGGGGTAATAATGAGCAGTTCTTC
CASSFPGGNNEQFF
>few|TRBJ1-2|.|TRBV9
TGTGCCAGCAGCTACCCGGCTGGAGGCGGCTACACCTTC
CASSYPAGGGYTF
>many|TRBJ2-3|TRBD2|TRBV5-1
TGCGCCAGCAGCCCCTCGACTCCGGGACTAGTTGATACGCAGTATTTT
CASSPSTPGLVDTQYF
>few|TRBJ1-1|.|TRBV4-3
TGCGCCAGCAGCCAAGCGGACACCTATGAAGCTTTCTTT
CASSQADTYEAFF
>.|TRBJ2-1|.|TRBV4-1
TGCGCCAGCAGCCAAGCGTACAGGAGCTCCTACAATGAGCAGTTCTTC
CASSQAYRSSYNEQFF
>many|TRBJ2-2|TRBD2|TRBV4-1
TGCGCCAGCAGCCAAGGACTAGCGGCGAACACCGGGGAGCTGTTTTTT
CASSQGLAANTGELFF
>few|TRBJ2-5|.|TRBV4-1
TGCGCCAGCAGCCAGGTACAGGGTGAAATGGAGACCCAGTACTTC
CASSQVQGEMETQYF
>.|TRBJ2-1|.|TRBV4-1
TGCGCCAGCAGCCAAGATTTGTGGTCGAGGGGGGACTACAATGAGCAGTTCTTC
CASSQDLWSRGDYNEQFF
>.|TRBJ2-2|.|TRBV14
TGTGCCAGCAGCCAAGAGTCGATTCTAGCGCCCGGGGAGCTGTTTTTT
CASSQESILAPGELFF
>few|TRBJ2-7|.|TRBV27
TGTGCCAGCAGTTTATCGACAGCATCCTACGAGCAGTACTTC
CASSLSTASYEQYF